This T cell receptor beta chain was sequenced in a study of T cells in Graves' hyperthyroidism and ophthalmopathy. Amplified TCR beta CDR3 regions derived from RNA transcripts. First-round RT-PCR with HTBI primers amplified the TCR CDR3 region. One entry per CDR3 protein, called by TCRdb with MiXCR from the multiplex PCR reads. This sample yields some 270,000 distinct CDR3 sequences, of which 10% to 15% are seen a single time; approximately 8.6% belongs to the top ten. The CDR3 is 15 amino acids. The germline gives CDR1 KGHSH, CDR2 LQKENI. The V gene end was trimmed by 2 bases and the J gene end by 4 bases; junction bases not matched to a gene: 6.

This TCR came from a young woman with Graves' hyperthyroidism that later progressed to Graves' ophthalmopathy. The sample taken for sequencing was blood. The chain employs TRBV18 and TRBJ1-1; the match to TRBD1 covers 8 bases. In DNA form, the CDR3 reads TGTGCCAGCTCACCAGGTCACAGGGGGGGCACTGAAGCTTTCTTT. It is translated as CASSPGHRGGTEAFF.